This T cell receptor (beta chain) is drawn from a study of Ad26.COV2.S vaccination and SARS-CoV-2 variants. Notes on the study in general: For non-spike TCRs, breadth in vaccine recipients resembled that in placebo recipients.

Turning to this clone: The target antigen is unknown.

Treatment reported: about 20 received Ad26.COV2.S at low or high dose, single or two shots; about 5 received placebo; per-sample allocation not given. The samples date from day 63 after the first vaccine or placebo injection. The assay was immunoSEQ multiplex PCR, and TCRdb's table has in-frame clones only and misses some. The sample yields about 400,000 clones, about 89% seen once. With 8 bases removed from V and 2 bases from J, the gap between germline ends came to 13 bases. Germline V gene data show CDR1 as MNHEY and CDR2 as SVGAGI. This CDR3 spans 13 amino acids. The gene calls are TRBV6-5 and TRBJ2-7; unclear D gene. The sequencing here drew on peripheral blood, taken in a trial of Ad26.COV2.S vaccine versus placebo. The TCR comes from a person between 18 and 59 years old who received the Ad26.COV2.S COVID-19 vaccine or a placebo. CDR3 sequence (DNA): TGTGCCAGCGCCCAGGCCGGCACCTACGAGCAGTACTTC. Amino acid sequence: CASAQAGTYEQYF.